This T cell receptor (beta chain) was retrieved from a study of cytomegalovirus exposure and HLA in healthy donors. In germline, CDR1 is SGHRS, CDR2 YFSETQ. Trimming cost V 2 bases and J 3 bases, with 11 bases left between them. The CDR3 consists of 14 residues. The PCR employed 60 Vbeta primers together with 13 Jbeta primers. Authors' analysis steps: An analysis performed later counted 75 million to 80 million unique TCR beta chains (roughly 11 million of them shared). Sequencing was performed with immunoSEQ multiplex PCR; in TCRdb, only in-frame clones are kept and a portion is missing. D and trimming were read from the DNA, whereas the V and J calls and clone size are those reported in that table. The repertoire includes approximately 74,000 clones, over 70% of them detected once, and around 7% sits in the top ten.

Sample: PBMCs. The chain couples TRBV5-1 to TRBJ2-5; TRBD1 might be the D (6 bases). This TCR derives from a woman between 40 and 55 years old in good health and CMV-seronegative. CDR3 residues: CASSFGTNKETQYF. The CDR3 DNA reads as TGCGCCAGCAGCTTCGGGACAAACAAAGAGACCCAGTACTTC.